The entry that follows covers one T cell receptor beta chain sequence. The antigen remains unidentified. The sample originates from a study of T cells in pancreatic ductal adenocarcinoma. Overall study findings and caveats: Blood had more productive templates and approximately 8-fold more unique clonotypes than tumor.

CDR3 length: 17 residues. The V gene's germline CDR1 is LNHNV and CDR2 YYDKDF (reference sequence). Trimming took off 5 bases at V and 3 bases at J, with 21 bases between the two ends. The selected patients with pancreatic ductal adenocarcinoma had surgery but no neoadjuvant therapy. Profiling relied on immunoSEQ multiplex PCR, and the TCRdb table lists in-frame clones only, not all of them. The table has approximately 19,000 clones, 88% seen once. Sequencing was done on a sample of PBMCs. V and J are TRBV15 and TRBJ2-3, with D possibly matching TRBD2 (7 bases). This receptor was identified in a human donor with pancreatic ductal adenocarcinoma. CDR3 region: CATSDELRGGRTDTQYF. CDR3 bases: TGTGCCACCAGCGACGAACTTAGGGGGGGCAGAACAGATACGCAGTATTTT.